These T cell receptor beta chains were read from a single sample in a study of blood T cell repertoires in COVID-19. Using immunoSEQ multiplex PCR, the repertoire was profiled, and TCRdb retains in-frame clones only, with some absent. Here the sample spans under 500,000 clones, roughly 89% being singletons. Material for sequencing was peripheral blood. The receptors were gathered from a woman in her twenties or thirties with acute or convalescent COVID-19. Both conserved end residues are part of each CDR3. The D gene is left open where the match is weak. A clone size is listed for some rows: how often the clone was seen (once, few, many), or a class if it is expanded.

V gene	clone size	D gene	J gene	CDR3 DNA	CDR3 protein
TRBV2	-	-	TRBJ1-6	TGTGCCAGCAGATTGACAGAGAATTCACCCCTCCACTTT	CASRLTENSPLHF
TRBV27	once	TRBD1	TRBJ2-3	TGTGCCAGCACTTTTCGACAGGGACGCACAGATACGCAGTATTTT	CASTFRQGRTDTQYF
TRBV11-2	once	TRBD1	TRBJ1-2	TGTGCCAGCAGCTTAGGACAGGGGGACTATGGCTACACCTTC	CASSLGQGDYGYTF
TRBV6-5	-	TRBD1	TRBJ1-6	TGTGCCAGCAGTACCGGGACAGGTGGTTCACCCCTCCACTTT	CASSTGTGGSPLHF
TRBV6-5	-	-	TRBJ1-2	TGTGCCAGCAGTCAACAGGGTTTGGGTAACCTTGGCTACACCTTC	CASSQQGLGNLGYTF
TRBV3-1/TRBV3-2	once	-	TRBJ2-5	TGTGCCAGCAGCCAAGGGGGGGGGCAAACCCAAGAGACCCAGTACTTC	CASSQGGGQTQETQYF
TRBV6-1	few	-	TRBJ1-6	TGTGCCAGCAGTGAAGACGCAGGTGGTAATTCACCCCTCCACTTT	CASSEDAGGNSPLHF
TRBV4-1	-	-	TRBJ1-5	TGCGCCAGCAGCGTTCGGGACACAAATCAGCCCCAGCATTTT	CASSVRDTNQPQHF
TRBV6-5	-	TRBD1	TRBJ1-2	TGTGCCAGCAGCGTACGGGACAGGGGAAGGGATGGCTACACCTTC	CASSVRDRGRDGYTF
TRBV5-4	-	TRBD2	TRBJ2-2	TGTGCCAGCAGCTCCGGACTAGCGGGGGGGCTAGCTCGGGAGCTGTTTTTT	CASSSGLAGGLARELFF
TRBV12-3/TRBV12-4	-	-	TRBJ1-4	TGTGCCAGCAGCCTTCAGAAGGAAAAACTGTTTTTT	CASSLQKEKLFF
TRBV9	-	TRBD2	TRBJ2-2	TGTGCCAGCAGCGTAGAACGGGGGGGCCACGGGGAGCTGTTTTTT	CASSVERGGHGELFF
TRBV11-2	-	-	TRBJ2-3	TGTGCCAGCAGCTTGCTAACCTCGTGGAGGCCAGATACGCAGTATTTT	CASSLLTSWRPDTQYF
TRBV4-1	-	TRBD1	TRBJ2-7	TGCGCCAGCAGCCAGTTAGGAGGGACAGGGGCGTACGAGCAGTACTTC	CASSQLGGTGAYEQYF
TRBV13	few	TRBD1	TRBJ1-2	TGTGCCAGCAGCTTGGGACAGGGGGAGGATGATGGCTACACCTTC	CASSLGQGEDDGYTF
TRBV27	-	TRBD1	TRBJ2-1	TGTGCCAGCAGTTTACTTAACAGGGGCAATGAGCAGTTCTTC	CASSLLNRGNEQFF
TRBV10-3	-	TRBD1	TRBJ2-3	TGTGCCATCAGTGAGTCAGACAGGGGCACAGATACGCAGTATTTT	CAISESDRGTDTQYF
TRBV5-1	-	-	TRBJ1-1	TGCGCCAGCAGCACGGGCGGGTCTGAGGCTTTCTTT	CASSTGGSEAFF
TRBV27	-	TRBD1	TRBJ2-7	TGTGCCAGCAGCCAGCTTAGGACAGGGGGCGAGCAGTACTTC	CASSQLRTGGEQYF
TRBV6-5	-	TRBD2	TRBJ2-7	TGTGCCAGCAGCTACCCTGGGACTAGCGGACCCTACGAGCAGTACTTC	CASSYPGTSGPYEQYF
TRBV5-6	-	TRBD1	TRBJ2-4	TGTGCCAGCAGCTCCTGGGGACAGGGGGCTGGAGACATTCAGTACTTC	CASSSWGQGAGDIQYF
TRBV4-1	-	-	TRBJ1-2	TGCGCCAGCAGCCAAGAGACAGGCCTCTATGGCTACACCTTC	CASSQETGLYGYTF
TRBV7-3	-	TRBD2	TRBJ2-2	TGTGCCAGCAGCTTAAGCGGGGGGCCTTACACCGGGGAGCTGTTTTTT	CASSLSGGPYTGELFF
TRBV28	-	-	TRBJ1-2	TGTGCCAGCAGTCCGAGGGCCGGGTTTTATGGCTACACCTTC	CASSPRAGFYGYTF
TRBV3-1/TRBV3-2	-	TRBD1	TRBJ2-7	TGTGCCAGCCGCGTCTGGACAGGGCAGAGGTACGAGCAGTACTTC	CASRVWTGQRYEQYF
TRBV3-1/TRBV3-2	-	TRBD1	TRBJ2-5	TGTGCCAGCAGCCCCCCCCAGGGGGTAAAAGAGACCCAGTACTTC	CASSPPQGVKETQYF
TRBV4-1	-	-	TRBJ2-1	TGCGCCAGCAGTAACCAAGGAGACTACAATGAGCAGTTCTTC	CASSNQGDYNEQFF
TRBV19	-	TRBD1	TRBJ2-1	TGTGCCAGTACCGAAGGGGGGACAGGGACCTACAATGAGCAGTTCTTC	CASTEGGTGTYNEQFF
TRBV30	-	-	TRBJ1-4	TGTGCCTGGAGCCAAACTAATGAAAAACTGTTTTTT	CAWSQTNEKLFF
TRBV24-1	-	TRBD1	TRBJ1-2	TGTGCCACCAGTGATCGCGGGACAGGGGATGCTGGCTACACCTTC	CATSDRGTGDAGYTF
TRBV5-8	once	-	TRBJ2-7	TGTGCCAGCAGCTTGTCGGCTAGGAGAGGGTCCTACGAGCAGTACTTC	CASSLSARRGSYEQYF
TRBV9	-	-	TRBJ1-2	TGTGCCAGCAGCGTAGAGGTTGATGGAAGGGGAGGCTACACCTTC	CASSVEVDGRGGYTF
TRBV30	-	-	TRBJ1-3	TGTGCCTGGAGTCAACGGAGTTCTGGAAACACCATATATTTT	CAWSQRSSGNTIYF